Below are 4 T cell receptor beta chains sequenced from a single sample in a study of T cells in Graves' hyperthyroidism and ophthalmopathy. From RNA transcripts, TCR beta CDR3 regions were amplified. During a first-round RT-PCR of the TCR CDR3, the HTBI primer set was used. TCRdb reprocessed the multiplex PCR reads with MiXCR, giving one entry per CDR3 protein. The sample contains under 400,000 distinct CDR3 sequences, more than 11% of which appear only once. The sequenced sample was blood. These TCRs come from a woman in her sixties or seventies with Graves' hyperthyroidism.

This sequence joins TRBV12-3 or TRBV12-4 and TRBJ2-3; 11 bases line up with TRBD1. Trimming at V came to 5 bases and at J to 4 bases, leaving 11 bases not matched to a gene. The CDR3 is 17 amino acids. Here the CDR3 reads CASSLLDRGRAADTQYF. CDR3 in DNA: TGTGCCAGCAGTCTACTGGACAGGGGGCGCGCAGCAGATACGCAGTATTTT.

The chain employs TRBV20-1 and TRBJ1-4, with TRBD1 identical over 9 bases. The junction had 15 bases not matched to a gene; V was cut back by 0 bases and J by 7 bases. From germline, CDR1 is DFQATT and CDR2 SNEGSKA (reference sequence). CDR3 length: 18 residues. The CDR3: CSARDLKVWGQGGEKLFF. CDR3 DNA: TGCAGTGCTAGAGATCTCAAGGTTTGGGGACAGGGAGGTGAAAAACTGTTTTTT.

This clonotype was detected ten times or more. This chain joins TRBV28 and TRBJ2-3; 7 nucleotides match TRBD1. V lost 4 bases, J lost 4 bases, and 11 bases stayed unmatched. The CDR3 has 16 residues. The germline V gene has CDR1 MDHEN and CDR2 SYDVKM. The CDR3 loop reads CASSWSRDSPADTQYF. For the CDR3, the DNA is TGTGCCAGCAGTTGGAGCCGGGACAGTCCGGCAGATACGCAGTATTTT.

This clonotype was observed many times. The J gene is TRBJ2-3, the V gene TRBV20-1; TRBD2 matches at 9 bases. The CDR3 extends over 15 amino acids. V gave up 6 bases and J gave up 1 base; unmatched junction bases: 8. CDR1 DFQATT and CDR2 SNEGSKA come from the germline V gene (reference sequence). The CDR3 loop reads CSAPPLAGRTDTQYF. DNA of the CDR3: TGCAGTGCCCCGCCGCTAGCGGGGCGCACAGATACGCAGTATTTT.